A single sample is the source of the 14 T cell receptor beta chains below, sequenced in a study of blood T cells in healthy people across ages. A J-beta primer mix and a sample-barcoded 5' primer were used in a second PCR of roughly 6 to 12 cycles. Using its own MiXCR run on the 5' RACE reads, TCRdb lists one record per CDR3 protein. The repertoire includes hundreds of thousands of distinct CDR3 sequences, around three fifths of them detected once, and around 24% sits in the top ten. The material sequenced was blood. The source of these receptors is a man aged 40-55 years in good health.

This clonotype was recorded at least ten times. The J gene is TRBJ2-1, the V gene TRBV29-1; 9 nucleotides line up with TRBD2. This CDR3 comprises 12 residues. V dropped 7 bases and J dropped 8; count of bases not matched to a gene: 6. CDR1 and CDR2 (germline): SQVTM, ANQGSEA. CDR3 amino acids: CSGGSGSDEQFF. The CDR3 DNA follows: TGCAGCGGGGGTAGCGGGAGTGATGAGCAGTTCTTC.

The chain carries TRBV28 and TRBJ2-6; 10 positions agree with TRBD1. V lost 4 bases, J lost 2 bases, and 23 bases stayed unmatched. The CDR3 spans 23 residues. Germline V CDR1 and CDR2: MDHEN, SYDVKM. CDR3 protein: CASSSGLDRGRVVRGPGANVLTF. DNA of the CDR3: TGTGCCAGCAGTTCTGGACTAGACAGGGGGCGAGTCGTTCGGGGACCTGGGGCCAACGTCCTGACTTTC.

The chain recombines TRBV5-6 with TRBJ1-4; D remains ambiguous. CDR1 and CDR2 (germline): SGHDT, YYEEEE. The CDR3 consists of 13 residues. V was clipped by 0 bases and J by 7 bases, with 7 bases between them. The CDR3 sequence: CASSLDSTEKLFF. The DNA of the CDR3 is TGTGCCAGCAGCTTGGACAGTACTGAAAAACTGTTTTTT. Using reference TRBV5-6 and TRBJ1-4 for the parts outside the CDR3, the full variable domain is DAGVTQSPTHLIKTRGQQVTLRCSPKSGHDTVSWYQQALGQGPQFIFQYYEEEERQRGNFPDRFSGHQFPNYSSELNVNALLLGDSALYLCASSLDSTEKLFFGSGTQLSVL.

This clonotype was recorded at least ten times. This sequence joins TRBV7-3 and TRBJ2-1, with D unresolved. Deletions cut 5 bases from V and 7 bases from J, with 9 bases between. This CDR3 comprises 12 residues. Looked up from germline, CDR1 is SGHTA and CDR2 is FQGTGA. The CDR3 loop is CASSPQGNEQFF. The CDR3 DNA is TGTGCCAGCAGCCCTCAAGGGAATGAGCAGTTCTTC.

This rearrangement joins TRBV7-2 to TRBJ2-1; 10 bases match TRBD1. V trimming: 2 bases; J trimming: 7 bases; junction bases outside the gene matches: 8. Germline loops: CDR1 SGHTA, CDR2 FQGNSA. CDR3 length: 16 residues. CDR3 DNA sequence: TGTGCCAGCAGCTTAAGGCGGGACAGGGGAACAAATGAGCAGTTCTTC. It yields the protein CASSLRRDRGTNEQFF.

CDR3 amino acids: CASSGGHGIWETQYF. In DNA form, the CDR3 reads TGTGCCAGCTCAGGTGGCCACGGGATCTGGGAGACCCAGTACTTC. The rearrangement joins TRBV18 to TRBJ2-7; a weak D match, TRBD2 (5 bases). TRBJ2-5 explains the end of the DNA better; the J call may be wrong. Germline assignment: CDR1 KGHSH and CDR2 LQKENI. CDR3 length equals 15 residues.

The table lists this clonotype with a few counts. A much larger clonotype is one base distant, so this may be a read error. The J gene is TRBJ2-1, the V gene TRBV20-1, with D perhaps TRBD2 (5 bases). The V end was cut by 1 base, the J end by 13 bases, with 14 bases between. The CDR3 is 12 residues long. Germline-derived CDR1 and CDR2 are DFQATT and SNEGSKA (reference sequence). The CDR3 protein is CSARVGGETQFF. The CDR3 region has the DNA TGCAGTGCTAGAGTAGGAGGAGAGACCCAGTTCTTC.

The chain joins TRBV6-5 to TRBJ1-2; D is possibly TRBD1 (5 bases). The germline CDR1 and CDR2 sequences are MNHEY and SVGAGI. V lost 0 bases to trimming and J lost 4 bases, with 15 bases between them. There are 16 residues in the CDR3. The CDR3 region is CASSYSKARDGYGYTF. The CDR3 DNA follows: TGTGCCAGCAGTTACTCGAAAGCCAGGGACGGCTATGGCTACACCTTC.

The table lists this clonotype with a few counts. CDR3 region: CASSLSSGGHGYTF. The CDR3 nucleotides are TGTGCCAGCAGTTTATCGTCAGGGGGCCATGGCTACACCTTC. V and J are TRBV27 and TRBJ1-2; 8 nucleotides align to TRBD1. The CDR3 loop spans 14 amino acids. Germline values: CDR1 MNHEY, CDR2 SMNVEV (reference sequence). V lost 0 bases to trimming and J lost 6 bases; unmatched junction nucleotides: 3.

This clonotype was recorded a few times. V is TRBV3-1 and J is TRBJ1-1; 9 bases align to TRBD1. Germline V gene sequence: CDR1 LGHDT, CDR2 YNNKEL (reference sequence). This CDR3 has 14 residues. Germline trimming cut 4 bases from V and 6 bases from J; bases unmatched to any gene: 6. The CDR3 sequence is CASSLRDREAEAFF. CDR3 sequence (DNA): TGTGCCAGCAGCCTCCGGGACAGGGAGGCTGAAGCTTTCTTT. The full variable domain, with the rest looked up from reference TRBV3-1 and TRBJ1-1, is DTAVSQTPKYLVTQMGNDKSIKCEQNLGHDTMYWYKQDSKKFLKIMFSYNNKELIINETVPNRFSPKSPDKAHLNLHINSLELGDSAVYFCASSLRDREAEAFFGQGTRLTVV.

The chain carries TRBV20-1 and TRBJ2-7, with 10 bases lining up with TRBD2. Germline V gene data show CDR1 as DFQATT and CDR2 as SNEGSKA (reference sequence). This CDR3 has 12 residues. Unmatched junction bases numbered 5, after V lost 6 bases and J lost 6 bases. The DNA for the CDR3 is TGCAGTGCCCTAGCGGGAGAGATCGAGCAGTACTTC. Translated, it gives CSALAGEIEQYF.

The chain employs TRBV12-5 and TRBJ1-2, with 7 positions matching TRBD1. Trimming cost V 4 bases and J 8 bases; bases outside gene matches: 10. This CDR3 comprises 14 residues. Looked up from germline, CDR1 is LGHNT and CDR2 is FRNRAP. CDR3 protein: CASGSRGNYEGYTF. The DNA of the CDR3 is TGTGCTAGTGGTTCCAGGGGGAACTATGAAGGCTACACCTTC.

The chain uses TRBV20-1 and TRBJ1-5, with D possibly being TRBD1 (5 bases). This CDR3 is built from 13 residues. In germline, CDR1 is DFQATT, CDR2 SNEGSKA (reference sequence). V lost 5 bases to trimming and J lost 4 bases, with 12 bases between them. CDR3 loop: CSAEQAFNQPQHF. The CDR3 DNA reads as TGCAGTGCTGAACAGGCGTTTAATCAGCCCCAGCATTTT.

This clonotype appeared a few times. The CDR3 coding sequence is TGCGCCAGCAGCGACCGACTAGCGTATAAAGGCAATGAGCAGTTCTTC. It codes for CASSDRLAYKGNEQFF. V gene TRBV5-1 combines with J gene TRBJ2-1; 8 nucleotides match TRBD2. CDR1 SGHRS and CDR2 YFSETQ come from the germline V gene. There are 16 residues in the CDR3. J gave up 6 bases and V 4 bases, and 12 bases lay outside the gene matches.